The clone carrying this TCR beta chain was observed a handful of times. Its antigen is unknown. This specimen belongs to a study of T-cell reconstitution after alpha-beta-depleted transplantation in children. Preparing the TCRbeta library involved the use of unique molecular identifiers. TCRdb analysed the PCR reads with MiXCR anew, one entry per CDR3 protein. This sample has 700,000 to 950,000 distinct CDR3 sequences, with roughly 16% found just once. Looked up from germline, CDR1 is MGHDK and CDR2 is SYGVNS. CDR3 length: 20 residues. Trimming cost V 7 bases and J 4 bases; bases outside gene matches: 22. Whole-study findings and limits: Surviving thymic progenitors and recipient T cells were the source of high TCRbeta diversity at day 60 in some patients.

The rearrangement links TRBV25-1 to TRBJ2-3; 11 bases align to TRBD2. This TCR was recovered from a male patient under 18 who had a stem cell transplant for acute lymphoblastic leukemia, so the T cells may come from the graft donor. The source was PBMCs, mostly from graft donor cells, collected 360 days after TCRalphabeta/CD19-depleted stem cell transplant. Here the CDR3 DNA reads TGTGCCAGCACCATGAATAGGGCTAGCGGGAGGTGCGGTTTATCAGATACGCAGTATTTT. This translates into CASTMNRASGRCGLSDTQYF.